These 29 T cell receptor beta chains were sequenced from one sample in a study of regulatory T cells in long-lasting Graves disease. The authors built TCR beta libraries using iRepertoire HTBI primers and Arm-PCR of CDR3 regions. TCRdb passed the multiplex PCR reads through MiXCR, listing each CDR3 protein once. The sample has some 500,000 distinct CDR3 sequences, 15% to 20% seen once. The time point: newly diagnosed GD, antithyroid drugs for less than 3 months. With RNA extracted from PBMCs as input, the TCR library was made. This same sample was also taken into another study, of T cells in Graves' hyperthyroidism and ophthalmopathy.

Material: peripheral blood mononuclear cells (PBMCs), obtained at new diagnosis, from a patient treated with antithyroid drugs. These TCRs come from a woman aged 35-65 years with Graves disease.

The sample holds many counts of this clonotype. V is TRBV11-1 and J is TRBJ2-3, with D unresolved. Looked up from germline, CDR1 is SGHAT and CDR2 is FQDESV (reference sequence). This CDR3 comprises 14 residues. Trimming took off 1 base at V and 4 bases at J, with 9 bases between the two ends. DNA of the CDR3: TGTGCCAGCAGCTTAGAAGGCGGCCCAGATACGCAGTATTTT. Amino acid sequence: CASSLEGGPDTQYF.

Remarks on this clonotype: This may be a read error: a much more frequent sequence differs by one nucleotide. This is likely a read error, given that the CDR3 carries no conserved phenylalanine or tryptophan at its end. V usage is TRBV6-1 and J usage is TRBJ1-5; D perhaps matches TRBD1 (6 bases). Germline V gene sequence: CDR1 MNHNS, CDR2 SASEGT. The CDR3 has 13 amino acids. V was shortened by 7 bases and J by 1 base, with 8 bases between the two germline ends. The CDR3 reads CASTDRSNQPQHL. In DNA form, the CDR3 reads TGTGCCAGCACCGACAGGAGCAATCAGCCCCAGCATCTT.

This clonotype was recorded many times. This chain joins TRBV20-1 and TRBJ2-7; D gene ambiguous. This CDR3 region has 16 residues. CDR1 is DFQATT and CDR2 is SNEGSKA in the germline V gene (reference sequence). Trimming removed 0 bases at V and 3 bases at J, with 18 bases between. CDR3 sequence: CSARDPLKGHLYEQYF. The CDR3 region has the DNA TGCAGTGCTAGAGACCCCCTGAAAGGCCATCTCTACGAGCAGTACTTC.

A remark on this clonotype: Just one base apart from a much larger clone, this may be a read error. This CDR3 reads CASILWETQYF. DNA of the CDR3: TGTGCCAGCATCCTTTGGGAGACCCAGTACTTC. The chain links TRBV7-9 to TRBJ2-5; D remains unclear. CDR1 is SEHNR, CDR2 FQNEAQ, per germline (reference sequence). The V and J ends lost 7 bases and 5 bases respectively, with 8 bases between them. The CDR3 is 11 amino acids.

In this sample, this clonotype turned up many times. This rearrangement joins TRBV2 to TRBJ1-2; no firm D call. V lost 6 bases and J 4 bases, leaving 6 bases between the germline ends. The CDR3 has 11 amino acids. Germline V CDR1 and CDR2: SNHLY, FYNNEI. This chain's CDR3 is CASRMAYGYTF. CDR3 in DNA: TGTGCCAGCAGGATGGCCTATGGCTACACCTTC.

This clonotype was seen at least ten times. CDR3 residues: CASSWVADTDTQYF. In nucleotides, the CDR3 is TGCGCCAGCAGCTGGGTAGCGGACACAGATACGCAGTATTTT. The genes are TRBV5-1 and TRBJ2-3; tentative D call: TRBD2 (6 bases). V shed 3 bases and J shed 2 bases, with 10 bases lying between them. CDR3 length equals 14 residues. Per germline, CDR1 SGHRS and CDR2 YFSETQ.

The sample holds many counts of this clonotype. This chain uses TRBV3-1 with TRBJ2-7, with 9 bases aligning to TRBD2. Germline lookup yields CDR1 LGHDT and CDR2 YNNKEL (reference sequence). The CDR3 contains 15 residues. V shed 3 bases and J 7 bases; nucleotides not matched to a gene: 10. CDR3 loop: CASSHGAASGAEQYF. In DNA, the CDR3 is TGTGCCAGCAGCCATGGAGCGGCTAGCGGGGCTGAGCAGTACTTC.

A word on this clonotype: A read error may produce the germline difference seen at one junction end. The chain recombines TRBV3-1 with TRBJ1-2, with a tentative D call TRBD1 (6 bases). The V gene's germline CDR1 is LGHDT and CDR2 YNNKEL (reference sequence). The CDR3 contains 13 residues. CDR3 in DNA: TGTGGCAGCAGCCCCTTCTTTGGGGGCGGCTACACCTTC. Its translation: CGSSPFFGGGYTF.

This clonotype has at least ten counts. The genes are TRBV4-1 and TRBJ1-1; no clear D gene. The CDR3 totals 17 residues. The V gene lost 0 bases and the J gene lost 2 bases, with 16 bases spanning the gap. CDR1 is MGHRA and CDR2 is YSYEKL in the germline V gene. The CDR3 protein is CASSQEVSEVFNTEAFF. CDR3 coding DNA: TGCGCCAGCAGCCAAGAGGTTTCCGAGGTTTTCAACACTGAAGCTTTCTTT.

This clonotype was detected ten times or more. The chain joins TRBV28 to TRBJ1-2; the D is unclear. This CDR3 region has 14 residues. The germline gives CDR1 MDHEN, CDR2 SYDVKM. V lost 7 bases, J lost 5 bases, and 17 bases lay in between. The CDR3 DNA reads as TGTGCCAGCACCCCAGACACCGCCACATATGGCTACACCTTC. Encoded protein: CASTPDTATYGYTF.

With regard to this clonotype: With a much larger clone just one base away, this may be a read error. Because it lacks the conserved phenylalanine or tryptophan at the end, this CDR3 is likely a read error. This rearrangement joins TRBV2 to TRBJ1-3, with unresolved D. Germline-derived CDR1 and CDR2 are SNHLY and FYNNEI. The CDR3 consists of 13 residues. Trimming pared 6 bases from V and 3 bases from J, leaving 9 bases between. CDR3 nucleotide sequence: TGTGCCAGCAGAGGGCACGGTGGAAACACCATATATTCT. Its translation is CASRGHGGNTIYS.

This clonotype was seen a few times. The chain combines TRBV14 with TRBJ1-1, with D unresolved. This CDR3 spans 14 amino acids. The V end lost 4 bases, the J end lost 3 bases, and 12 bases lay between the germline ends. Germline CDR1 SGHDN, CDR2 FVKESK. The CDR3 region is CASSPRSWYTEAFF. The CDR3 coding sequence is TGTGCCAGCAGCCCCAGGTCGTGGTACACTGAAGCTTTCTTT.

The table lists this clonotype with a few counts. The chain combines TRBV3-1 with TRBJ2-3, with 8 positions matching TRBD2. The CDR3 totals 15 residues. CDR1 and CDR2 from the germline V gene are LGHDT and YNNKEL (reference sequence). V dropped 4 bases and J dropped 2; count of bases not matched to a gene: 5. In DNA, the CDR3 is TGTGCCAGCAGCCCGGCGGGGGGCCACACAGATACGCAGTATTTT. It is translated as CASSPAGGHTDTQYF.

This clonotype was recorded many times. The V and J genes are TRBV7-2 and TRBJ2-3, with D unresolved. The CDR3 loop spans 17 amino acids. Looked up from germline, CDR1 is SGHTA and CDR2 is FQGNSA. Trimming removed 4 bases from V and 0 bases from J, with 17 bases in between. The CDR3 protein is CASSSTWTGSSTDTQYF. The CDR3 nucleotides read TGTGCCAGCAGCTCGACTTGGACGGGTTCTAGCACAGATACGCAGTATTTT.

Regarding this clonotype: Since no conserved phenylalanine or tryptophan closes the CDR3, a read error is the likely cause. The CDR3 nucleotides read TGTGCCAGCAGAAAACCGGGACAGGGAGATTCACCCCTCCACTCT. Protein sequence: CASRKPGQGDSPLHS. The chain employs TRBV6-4 and TRBJ1-6; TRBD1 agrees at 9 bases. Trimming cost V 6 bases and J 8 bases; bases outside gene matches: 8. CDR1 and CDR2 from the germline V gene are MRHNA and SNTAGT. CDR3 length: 15 residues.

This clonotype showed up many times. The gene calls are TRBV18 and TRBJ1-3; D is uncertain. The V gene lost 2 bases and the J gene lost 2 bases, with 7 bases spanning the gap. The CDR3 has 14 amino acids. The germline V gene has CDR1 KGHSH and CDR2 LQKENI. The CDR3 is CASSPGQTGNTIYF. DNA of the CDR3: TGTGCCAGCTCACCAGGCCAGACTGGAAACACCATATATTTT.

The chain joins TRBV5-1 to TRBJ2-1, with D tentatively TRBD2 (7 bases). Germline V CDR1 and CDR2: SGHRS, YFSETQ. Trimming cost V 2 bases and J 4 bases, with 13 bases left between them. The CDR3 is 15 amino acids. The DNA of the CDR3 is TGCGCCAGCAGCTTAGGCGGGGGCCATTACAATGAGCAGTTCTTC. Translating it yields CASSLGGGHYNEQFF. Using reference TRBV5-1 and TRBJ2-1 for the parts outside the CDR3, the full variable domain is KAGVTQTPRYLIKTRGQQVTLSCSPISGHRSVSWYQQTPGQGLQFLFEYFSETQRNKGNFPGRFSGRQFSNSRSEMNVSTLELGDSALYLCASSLGGGHYNEQFFGPGTRLTVL.

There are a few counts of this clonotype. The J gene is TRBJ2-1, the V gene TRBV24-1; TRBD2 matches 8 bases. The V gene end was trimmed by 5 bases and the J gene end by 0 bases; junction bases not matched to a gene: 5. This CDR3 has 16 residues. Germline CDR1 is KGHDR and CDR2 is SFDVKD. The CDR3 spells CATSAERGNSYNEQFF. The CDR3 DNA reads TGTGCCACCAGTGCTGAGCGGGGGAACTCCTACAATGAGCAGTTCTTC.

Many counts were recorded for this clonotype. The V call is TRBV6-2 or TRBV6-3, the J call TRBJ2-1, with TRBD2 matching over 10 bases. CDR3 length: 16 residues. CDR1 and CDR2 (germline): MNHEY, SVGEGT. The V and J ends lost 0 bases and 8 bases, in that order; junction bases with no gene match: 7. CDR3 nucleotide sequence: TGTGCCAGCAGTTACTCCCAGCGGGGGGGCAGGGATGAGCAGTTCTTC. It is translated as CASSYSQRGGRDEQFF.

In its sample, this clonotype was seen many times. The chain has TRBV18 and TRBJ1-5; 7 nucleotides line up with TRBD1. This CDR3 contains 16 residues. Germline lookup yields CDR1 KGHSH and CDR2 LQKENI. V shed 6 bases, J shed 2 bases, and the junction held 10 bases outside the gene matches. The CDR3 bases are TGTGCCAGCTCTCTCCTGGGACAGCAAGGCAATCAGCCCCAGCATTTT. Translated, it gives CASSLLGQQGNQPQHF.

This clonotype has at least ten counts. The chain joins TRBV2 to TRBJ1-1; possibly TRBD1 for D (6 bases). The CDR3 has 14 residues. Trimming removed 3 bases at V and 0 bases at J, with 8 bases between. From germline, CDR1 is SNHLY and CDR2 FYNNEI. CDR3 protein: CASSDRTVNTEAFF. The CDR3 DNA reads TGTGCCAGCAGTGATCGGACAGTGAACACTGAAGCTTTCTTT.

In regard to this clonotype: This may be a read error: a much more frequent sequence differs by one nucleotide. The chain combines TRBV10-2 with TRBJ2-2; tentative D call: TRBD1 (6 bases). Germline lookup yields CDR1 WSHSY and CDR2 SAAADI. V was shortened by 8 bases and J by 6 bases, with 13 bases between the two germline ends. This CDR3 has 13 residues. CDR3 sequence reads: CASDTGHPGELFF. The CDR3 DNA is TGCGCCAGCGATACAGGGCATCCCGGGGAGCTGTTTTTT.

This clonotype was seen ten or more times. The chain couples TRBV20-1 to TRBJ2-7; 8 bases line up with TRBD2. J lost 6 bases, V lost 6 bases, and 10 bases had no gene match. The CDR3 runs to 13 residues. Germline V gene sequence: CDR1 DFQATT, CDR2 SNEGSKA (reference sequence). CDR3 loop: CSAGQRGILEQYF. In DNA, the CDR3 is TGCAGTGCAGGACAGCGGGGGATCCTCGAGCAGTACTTC.

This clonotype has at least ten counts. CDR3 sequence: CASRAGTGTAPNYGYTF. Here the CDR3 DNA reads TGTGCCAGCAGAGCCGGGACAGGAACCGCTCCTAACTATGGCTACACCTTC. The gene calls are TRBV2 and TRBJ1-2, with 8 bases identical to TRBD1. This CDR3 is 17 amino acids long. Trimming at V came to 6 bases and at J to 0 bases, leaving 12 bases not matched to a gene. CDR1 and CDR2 from the germline V gene are SNHLY and FYNNEI.

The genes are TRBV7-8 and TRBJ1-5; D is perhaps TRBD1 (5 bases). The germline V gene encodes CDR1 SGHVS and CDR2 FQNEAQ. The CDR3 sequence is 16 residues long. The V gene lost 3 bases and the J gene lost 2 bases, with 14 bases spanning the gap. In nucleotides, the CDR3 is TGTGCCAGCAGCTTCCGTAGAGGGGTTGGCAATCAGCCCCAGCATTTT. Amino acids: CASSFRRGVGNQPQHF.

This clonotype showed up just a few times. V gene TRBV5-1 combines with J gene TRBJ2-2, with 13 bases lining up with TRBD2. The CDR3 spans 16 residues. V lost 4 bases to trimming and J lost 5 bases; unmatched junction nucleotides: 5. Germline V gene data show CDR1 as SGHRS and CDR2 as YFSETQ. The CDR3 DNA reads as TGCGCCAGCAGCGGGACTAGCGGGGAGAGAACCGGGGAGCTGTTTTTT. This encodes CASSGTSGERTGELFF.

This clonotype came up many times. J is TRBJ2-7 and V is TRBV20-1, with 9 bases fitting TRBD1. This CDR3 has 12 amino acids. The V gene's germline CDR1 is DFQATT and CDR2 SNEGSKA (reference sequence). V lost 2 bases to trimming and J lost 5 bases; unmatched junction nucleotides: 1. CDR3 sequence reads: CSARTGGNEQYF. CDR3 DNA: TGCAGTGCTAGAACAGGGGGCAACGAGCAGTACTTC.

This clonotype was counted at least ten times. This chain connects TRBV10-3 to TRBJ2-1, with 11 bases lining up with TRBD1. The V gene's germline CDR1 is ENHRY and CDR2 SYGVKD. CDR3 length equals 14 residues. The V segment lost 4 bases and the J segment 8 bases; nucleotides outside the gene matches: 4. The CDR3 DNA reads TGTGCCATCAGTGGGACAGGGGGCTTCGATGAGCAGTTCTTC. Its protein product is CAISGTGGFDEQFF.

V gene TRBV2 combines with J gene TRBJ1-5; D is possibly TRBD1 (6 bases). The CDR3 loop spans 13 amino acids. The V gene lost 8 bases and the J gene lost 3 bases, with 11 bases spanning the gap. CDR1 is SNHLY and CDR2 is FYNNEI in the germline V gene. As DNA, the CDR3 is TGTGCCAGCGAGGGGGATGTCAATCAGCCCCAGCATTTT. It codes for CASEGDVNQPQHF.